These 19 T cell receptor beta chains share one sample of origin, sequenced in a study of T cells after yellow fever vaccination (dated by TCRdb to between 2018 and 2021). The library was built by means of 5' RACE. The reads were generated on an Illumina HiSeq 2500. The raw public data were reprocessed by TCRdb itself: fastp quality trimming at Q25, MiXCR clonotype calling, in-frame beta chains only. CDR3 protein sequences are deduplicated, and each keeps its most common genes and DNA. The table for this sample lists a few hundred thousand distinct CDR3 sequences; roughly 17% of them were counted only once. The biggest ten clones account for 15% to 20% of the sample. The treatment or condition label of this sample denotes: live attenuated yellow fever vaccine strain. The specimen was PBMCs, collected more than 4 days after the first yellow fever vaccination. These receptors originate from a young man who received the YFV17D yellow fever vaccine.

This clonotype was seen ten or more times. This chain joins TRBV7-2 and TRBJ2-7, with TRBD1 as a possible D gene (5 bases). Germline V gives CDR1 SGHTA, CDR2 FQGNSA. V was pared by 3 bases and J by 3 bases, with 9 bases between. The CDR3 extends over 13 amino acids. CDR3 sequence (DNA): TGTGCCAGCAGCTTTCGTAGGGGCTACGAGCAGTACTTC. Its translation: CASSFRRGYEQYF.

The V call is TRBV6-2 or TRBV6-3, the J call TRBJ2-1; weak D call: TRBD1 (6 bases). The CDR3 sequence is 13 residues long. CDR1 MNHEY and CDR2 SVGEGT come from the germline V gene. Between the trimmed V and J ends, which lost 8 bases and 4 bases, there was a span of 12 bases. The CDR3, as DNA: TGTGCCAGCGCAGGGGCCCTATACAATGAGCAGTTCTTC. Protein sequence: CASAGALYNEQFF.

The gene calls are TRBV4-3 and TRBJ2-5, with TRBD2 matching 8 bases. After removal of 0 bases from V and 5 bases from J, the junction contained 8 bases not matched to a gene. The CDR3 consists of 16 residues. The V gene's germline CDR1 is LGHNA and CDR2 YSLEER. Here the CDR3 reads CASSQDPIERGETQYF. The CDR3 DNA sequence: TGCGCCAGCAGCCAAGATCCGATCGAGCGGGGGGAGACCCAGTACTTC.

This clonotype has ten or more counts. This CDR3 reads CASSYGTAMNTEAFF. The DNA of the CDR3 is TGCGCCAGCAGCTACGGGACAGCCATGAACACTGAAGCTTTCTTT. The genes are TRBV5-1 and TRBJ1-1; 7 positions match TRBD1. The ends lost 3 bases at V and 0 bases at J; junction bases unmatched: 5. This CDR3 comprises 15 residues. Germline CDR1 reads SGHRS; CDR2 reads YFSETQ.

The chain combines TRBV20-1 with TRBJ2-3, with TRBD2 identical over 8 bases. Per germline, CDR1 DFQATT and CDR2 SNEGSKA (reference sequence). The CDR3 has 14 residues. V shed 3 bases, J shed 2 bases, and the junction held 4 bases outside the gene matches. The CDR3 here is CSASVAGHTDTQYF. Written as DNA, the CDR3 is TGCAGTGCTAGTGTAGCGGGACACACAGATACGCAGTATTTT.

This clonotype was observed many times. V gene TRBV5-1 combines with J gene TRBJ1-1, with unresolved D. V gave up 4 bases and J gave up 0 bases, with 7 bases separating them. Looked up from germline, CDR1 is SGHRS and CDR2 is YFSETQ. The CDR3 contains 13 residues. Here the CDR3 reads CASSPTMNTEAFF. For the CDR3, the DNA is TGCGCCAGCAGCCCGACGATGAACACTGAAGCTTTCTTT.

V usage is TRBV5-1 and J usage is TRBJ1-6; D remains ambiguous. V was trimmed by 0 bases and J by 8 bases, leaving 9 bases between them. The CDR3 spans 14 residues. CDR1 is SGHRS, CDR2 YFSETQ, per germline. CDR3 loop: CASSLARSDSPLHF. The DNA for the CDR3 is TGCGCCAGCAGCTTGGCACGATCGGATTCACCCCTCCACTTT.

This clonotype was found a few times. The chain employs TRBV4-2 and TRBJ1-3; TRBD1 might be the D (6 bases). The CDR3 extends over 14 amino acids. The V and J ends lost 9 bases and 0 bases respectively, with 12 bases between them. Per the germline V gene, CDR1 is LGHNA and CDR2 is YNFKEQ. In nucleotides, the CDR3 is TGTGCCAGTTCGGGACAAAGCTCTGGAAACACCATATATTTT. It yields the protein CASSGQSSGNTIYF.

J is TRBJ1-2 and V is TRBV6-5; D unclear. This CDR3 has 17 residues. V lost 0 bases and J lost 7, with 21 bases in between. The germline V gene encodes CDR1 MNHEY and CDR2 SVGAGI. The CDR3: CASSYSSGVGLVGGYTF. CDR3 coding DNA: TGTGCCAGCAGTTACTCTTCTGGGGTCGGTCTTGTTGGTGGCTACACCTTC.

This clonotype was recorded a few times. The chain couples TRBV27 to TRBJ1-4; D ambiguous. V lost 3 bases and J 5 bases, leaving 10 bases between the germline ends. The CDR3 is made up of 14 amino acids. Germline V gene data show CDR1 as MNHEY and CDR2 as SMNVEV (reference sequence). CDR3 residues: CASSFRWENEKLFF. DNA for the CDR3: TGTGCCAGCAGTTTTAGATGGGAGAATGAAAAACTGTTTTTT.

This chain uses TRBV9 with TRBJ1-2, with D possibly matching TRBD1 (5 bases). With 4 bases removed from V and 4 bases from J, the gap between germline ends came to 17 bases. Germline CDR1 and CDR2: SGDLS and YYNGEE. CDR3 length: 15 residues. CDR3 residues: CASSSETGTFYGYTF. The DNA of the CDR3 is TGTGCCAGCAGCTCTGAAACCGGGACGTTCTATGGCTACACCTTC.

The chain couples TRBV28 to TRBJ2-7; D could derive from TRBD1 or TRBD2 (6 bases each). This CDR3 spans 14 amino acids. Trimming removed 1 base at V and 6 bases at J, with 13 bases between. Germline CDR1 is MDHEN and CDR2 is SYDVKM. The CDR3 region is CASSLSRGRSEQYV. CDR3 nucleotides: TGTGCCAGCAGTTTATCAAGGGGGAGGTCCGAGCAGTACGTC.

CDR3 DNA sequence: TGTGCCAGCAGCTTGGGGAACGGGCTGCAGCTGGGAACAGATACGCAGTATTTT. Residues: CASSLGNGLQLGTDTQYF. The gene calls are TRBV5-6 and TRBJ2-3; D remains ambiguous. Looked up from germline, CDR1 is SGHDT and CDR2 is YYEEEE. The length of the CDR3 is 18 residues. Trimming left V 0 bases short and J 3 bases short, with 20 bases between.

The genes are TRBV5-1 and TRBJ2-7, with 8 positions matching TRBD2. The germline CDR1 and CDR2 sequences are SGHRS and YFSETQ. This CDR3 spans 15 amino acids. The V and J ends lost 4 bases and 1 base, in that order; junction bases with no gene match: 7. The CDR3 sequence: CASSPERGLSYEQYF. The DNA of the CDR3 is TGCGCCAGCAGCCCGGAGCGGGGGCTATCCTACGAGCAGTACTTC. The full variable domain, completed using reference TRBV5-1 and TRBJ2-7, is KAGVTQTPRYLIKTRGQQVTLSCSPISGHRSVSWYQQTPGQGLQFLFEYFSETQRNKGNFPGRFSGRQFSNSRSEMNVSTLELGDSALYLCASSPERGLSYEQYFGPGTRLTVT.

This clonotype was counted between two and nine times. V usage is TRBV7-3 and J usage is TRBJ1-6, with D hard to call. Germline CDR1 is SGHTA and CDR2 is FQGTGA. Trimming cost V 7 bases and J 14 bases, with 18 bases left between them. The CDR3 contains 13 residues. In DNA form, the CDR3 reads TGTGCCAGCACCAAAGGAGGGCCTCCCGCCCTCCACTTT. This sequence encodes CASTKGGPPALHF.

This clonotype was detected a few times. The genes are TRBV20-1 and TRBJ1-2; maybe TRBD1 (5 bases). V dropped 7 bases and J dropped 5 bases, with 14 bases sitting between them. CDR1 DFQATT and CDR2 SNEGSKA come from the germline V gene (reference sequence). The CDR3 sequence is 12 residues long. The CDR3 nucleotides read TGCAGTGTTGGGACGGCTACATATGGCTACACCTTC. Its protein product is CSVGTATYGYTF.

This sequence joins TRBV5-5 and TRBJ1-5, with D hard to call. The germline CDR1 and CDR2 sequences are SGHKS and YYEKEE (reference sequence). This CDR3 contains 13 residues. Trimming shortened V by 1 base and J by 6 bases, and 8 bases separated the two germline ends. Here the CDR3 DNA reads TGTGCCAGCAGCTTGTGGATTGGTCAGCCCCAGCATTTT. This translates into CASSLWIGQPQHF.

This sequence joins TRBV7-6 and TRBJ2-3; 9 bases map to TRBD1. This CDR3 has 18 residues. J lost 2 bases, V lost 4 bases, and 13 bases had no gene match. Germline values: CDR1 SGHVS, CDR2 FNYEAQ. The CDR3 coding sequence is TGTGCCAGCAGCTCGGGAATAACCGGGACAGGGTACACAGATACGCAGTATTTT. Protein sequence: CASSSGITGTGYTDTQYF.

The chain carries TRBV7-2 and TRBJ2-7; D may match TRBD1 or TRBD2 (5 bases each). The CDR3 loop spans 14 amino acids. V was shortened by 4 bases and J by 1 base, with 11 bases between the two germline ends. From germline, CDR1 is SGHTA and CDR2 FQGNSA. CDR3 DNA sequence: TGTGCCAGCAGCTCCAGGGACGTATCCTACGAGCAGTACTTC. This sequence encodes CASSSRDVSYEQYF.